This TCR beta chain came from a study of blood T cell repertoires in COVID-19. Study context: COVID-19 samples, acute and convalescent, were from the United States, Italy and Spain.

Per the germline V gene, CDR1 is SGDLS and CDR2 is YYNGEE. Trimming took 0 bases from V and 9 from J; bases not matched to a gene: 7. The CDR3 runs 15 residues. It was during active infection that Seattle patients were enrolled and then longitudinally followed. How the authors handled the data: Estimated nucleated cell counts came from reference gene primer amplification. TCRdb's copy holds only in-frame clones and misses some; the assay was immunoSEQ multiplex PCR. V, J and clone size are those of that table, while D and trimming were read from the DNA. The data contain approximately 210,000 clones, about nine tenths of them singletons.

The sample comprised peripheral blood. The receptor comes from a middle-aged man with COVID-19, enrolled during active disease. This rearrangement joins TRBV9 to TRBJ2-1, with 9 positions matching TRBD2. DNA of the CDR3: TGTGCCAGCAGCGTAGTGGCGGGAGGGCCTAGTGAGCAGTTCTTC. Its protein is CASSVVAGGPSEQFF.